This T cell receptor beta chain was documented in a study of CD8 T cells in Susac syndrome. General study results and limits: As the study acknowledged, the number of individuals who were part of its TCR sequencing and HLA analysis was relatively small.

Sequencing targeted TCR beta in blood CD8+ and CD4+ T cells. TEMRA cells were enriched by FACS, while CD8+ and CD4+ T cells were obtained through a negative isolation that was performed magnetically. Of note for this clonotype: Its antigen is as yet unknown.

Germline V gene data show CDR1 as SGHAT and CDR2 as FQNNGV. V gave up 3 bases and J gave up 1 base; unmatched junction bases: 6. The CDR3 consists of 16 residues. With random hexamers, reverse transcription was performed on 0.5 to 1 ug of RNA. An immunoSEQ multiplex PCR generated amplified TCR beta CDR3 products spanning 54 Vbeta and 13 Jbeta. TCRdb analysed the immunoSEQ multiplex PCR reads with MiXCR anew, one entry per CDR3 protein. The sample records some 400,000 distinct CDR3 sequences, more than 80% being singletons. The clonotype originates from a human donor with multiple sclerosis. The chain couples TRBV11-2 to TRBJ2-7; 10 bases match TRBD2. Sequenced: CD8+ T cells from PBMCs. CDR3 sequence reads: CASSFLRTSGSYEQYF. The CDR3 DNA reads TGTGCCAGCAGCTTCCTCCGGACTAGCGGTTCCTACGAGCAGTACTTC.